A selection of T cell receptor beta chains follows, all from one sample in a study of T cell changes during pregnancy in multiple sclerosis. Libraries were prepared by immunoSEQ multiplex PCR; TCRdb keeps only in-frame clonotypes and omits some of them. The sample contains around 110,000 clones, more than 85% of which appear only once. The sample was peripheral blood, taken in the third trimester of pregnancy. The receptors shown here come from a female donor with multiple sclerosis, enrolled in a pregnancy study. CDR3s include the opening cysteine and the closing phenylalanine or tryptophan. A D gene is named only where the DNA matches it firmly. Only part of the rows carry a size: once, few, many, or a class if the clone is expanded.

v_gene	d_gene	abundance	j_gene	CDR3aa	CDR3nt
TRBV28	.	once	TRBJ1-1	CASSRARTGDTEAFF	TGTGCCAGCAGTCGGGCCCGGACGGGAGACACTGAAGCTTTCTTT
TRBV5-8	TRBD1	.	TRBJ1-2	CASSPPGQGSYGYTF	TGTGCCAGCAGTCCCCCGGGACAGGGCTCCTATGGCTACACCTTC
TRBV9	.	.	TRBJ2-3	CASSGPVGPGADTQYF	TGTGCCAGCAGCGGCCCCGTGGGGCCGGGGGCAGATACGCAGTATTTT
TRBV10-3	TRBD1	.	TRBJ1-6	CAISEAGAGTGRSPLHF	TGTGCCATCAGTGAGGCCGGAGCCGGGACAGGGCGTTCACCCCTCCACTTT
TRBV27	.	.	TRBJ2-1	CASSFYQGQLYNEQFF	TGTGCCAGCAGTTTTTATCAGGGTCAGCTATACAATGAGCAGTTCTTC
TRBV10-1	.	.	TRBJ2-2	CASSERSNTGELFF	TGCGCCAGCAGTGAGAGGAGTAACACCGGGGAGCTGTTTTTT
TRBV6-1	.	.	TRBJ1-5	CASRRLLSNQPQHF	TGTGCCAGCCGGAGGTTACTCAGCAATCAGCCCCAGCATTTT
TRBV19	.	.	TRBJ1-5	CASNREQMGFNQPQHF	TGTGCCAGTAATAGAGAGCAAATGGGCTTTAATCAGCCCCAGCATTTT
TRBV4-1	.	.	TRBJ1-3	CASSQVSSGNTIYF	TGCGCCAGCAGCCAGGTCAGCTCTGGAAACACCATATATTTT
TRBV30	TRBD1	.	TRBJ1-6	CAWSVHGTGDSPLHF	TGTGCCTGGAGTGTACATGGGACAGGGGATTCACCCCTCCACTTT
TRBV27	TRBD2	.	TRBJ2-3	CASSSLAGTDTQYF	TGTGCCAGCAGTTCCCTAGCGGGAACAGATACGCAGTATTTT
TRBV28	.	few	TRBJ1-4	CASSLGTLNSGPEKLFF	TGTGCCAGCAGTTTGGGGACACTGAACTCCGGGCCTGAAAAACTGTTTTTT
TRBV7-9	.	.	TRBJ1-2	CASTQGREANYGYTF	TGTGCCAGCACCCAGGGGAGGGAGGCTAACTATGGCTACACCTTC
TRBV7-9	.	.	TRBJ1-3	CASFGFVGGRGNTIYF	TGTGCCAGCTTCGGGTTCGTTGGTGGAAGGGGAAACACCATATATTTT
TRBV19	TRBD2	.	TRBJ2-7	CASSIWGTTGTSDSYEQYF	TGTGCCAGTAGTATATGGGGGACTACCGGGACTAGCGATTCCTACGAGCAGTACTTC
TRBV7-7	TRBD1	once	TRBJ2-5	CASSSTGGEGTQYF	TGTGCCAGCAGCTCGACAGGGGGAGAGGGGACCCAGTACTTC
TRBV11-2	TRBD1	.	TRBJ1-2	CASSLSSGTGGRYGYTF	TGTGCCAGCAGCTTAAGCTCCGGGACAGGGGGCCGCTATGGCTACACCTTC
TRBV30	.	.	TRBJ1-5	CAWSVRQGSNQPQHF	TGTGCCTGGAGTGTTCGGCAGGGTAGCAATCAGCCCCAGCATTTT
TRBV28	TRBD2	.	TRBJ2-2	CASSLIAGGLSGELFF	TGTGCCAGCAGTCTCATAGCGGGAGGCTTGAGTGGGGAGCTGTTTTTT
TRBV2	TRBD1	.	TRBJ2-1	CASSSRTGPYNEQFF	TGTGCCAGCAGTTCCCGGACAGGGCCCTACAATGAGCAGTTCTTC
TRBV29-1	.	few	TRBJ1-2	CSVEEGKGGDYGYTF	TGCAGCGTTGAAGAAGGAAAAGGGGGGGACTATGGCTACACCTTC
TRBV2	TRBD2	.	TRBJ2-5	CASSEWNSGGSTQYF	TGTGCCAGCAGTGAGTGGAATAGCGGGGGGTCGACCCAGTACTTC
TRBV2	TRBD1	.	TRBJ2-4	CASNRDRLAKNIQYF	TGTGCCAGCAACCGGGACAGACTAGCCAAAAACATTCAGTACTTC
TRBV5-4	TRBD2	.	TRBJ2-3	CASSDLAGSTDTQYF	TGTGCCAGCAGCGACCTAGCGGGAAGCACAGATACGCAGTATTTT
TRBV19	.	once	TRBJ1-5	CASSIDNPGGNQPQHF	TGTGCCAGTAGTATAGATAATCCAGGGGGCAATCAGCCCCAGCATTTT
TRBV18	TRBD1	.	TRBJ1-5	CASSPGTGGLNQPQHF	TGTGCCAGCTCACCGGGGACAGGGGGACTCAATCAGCCCCAGCATTTT
TRBV6-1	.	.	TRBJ2-2	CASTPMGSNTGELFF	TGTGCCAGCACCCCGATGGGCTCGAACACCGGGGAGCTGTTTTTT
TRBV30	.	.	TRBJ1-2	CAWSVRGNGGYTF	TGTGCCTGGAGTGTACGAGGGAATGGTGGCTACACCTTC
TRBV7-9	.	once	TRBJ2-5	CASSFGQGQETQYF	TGTGCCAGCAGCTTCGGGCAGGGGCAGGAGACCCAGTACTTC
TRBV28	TRBD1	.	TRBJ1-2	CASSFGDRKGGYTF	TGTGCCAGCAGTTTCGGGGACAGAAAGGGTGGCTACACCTTC
TRBV29-1	.	.	TRBJ1-2	CSAPSQAPAGYTF	TGCAGCGCCCCGTCACAGGCCCCGGCGGGCTACACCTTC
TRBV11-1	.	.	TRBJ1-3	CASSRSGQGSSGNTIYF	TGTGCCAGCAGCCGGAGCGGTCAGGGGAGCTCTGGAAACACCATATATTTT
TRBV2	.	.	TRBJ2-2	CASRLAGELFF	TGTGCCAGCAGACTAGCCGGGGAGCTGTTTTTT
TRBV5-1	TRBD2	.	TRBJ2-1	CASSLDGRALDEQFF	TGCGCCAGCAGCTTGGACGGGAGGGCCCTCGATGAGCAGTTCTTC
TRBV19	TRBD2	once	TRBJ2-6	CASSTGLAGLGGANVLTF	TGTGCCAGTAGTACGGGACTAGCGGGGTTGGGAGGGGCCAACGTCCTGACTTTC
TRBV7-8	.	.	TRBJ2-3	CASSLAGVGTDTQYF	TGTGCCAGCAGCTTAGCCGGGGTGGGTACAGATACGCAGTATTTT
TRBV6-5	TRBD1	.	TRBJ2-2	CASRSTGGNGELFF	TGTGCCAGCAGATCAACAGGGGGCAACGGGGAGCTGTTTTTT
TRBV2	.	.	TRBJ1-2	CASSELSGNYGYTF	TGTGCCAGCAGTGAATTATCGGGAAACTATGGCTACACCTTC
TRBV27	.	.	TRBJ2-7	CASSFNRDYEQYF	TGTGCCAGCAGTTTTAACAGGGACTACGAGCAGTACTTC
TRBV5-6	TRBD1	few	TRBJ1-1	CASTRAGTVYEAFF	TGTGCCAGCACTAGGGCCGGGACAGTCTACGAAGCTTTCTTT
TRBV5-1	TRBD2	.	TRBJ2-7	CASSSGGRGHEQYF	TGCGCCAGCAGCTCAGGAGGGAGGGGACACGAGCAGTACTTC
TRBV6-5	TRBD1	.	TRBJ1-5	CATRPLGTGFQPQHF	TGTGCCACCCGCCCCCTAGGGACAGGGTTTCAGCCCCAGCATTTT
TRBV10-3	TRBD1	.	TRBJ1-2	CAISDPTGNFYGYTF	TGTGCCATCAGTGACCCGACAGGGAACTTCTATGGCTACACCTTC
TRBV7-2	TRBD1	.	TRBJ1-5	CASSPGQGTQPQHF	TGTGCCAGCAGCCCAGGACAGGGAACACAGCCCCAGCATTTT
TRBV28	TRBD2	.	TRBJ2-7	CASDSGSYEQYF	TGTGCCAGTGATAGCGGGAGTTACGAGCAGTACTTC
TRBV6-5	.	once	TRBJ2-5	CASSRYEQETQYF	TGTGCCAGCAGCAGATACGAACAAGAGACCCAGTACTTC
TRBV29-1	TRBD1	.	TRBJ1-4	CSVGPGTGREKLFF	TGCAGCGTAGGCCCCGGGACAGGCAGAGAAAAACTGTTTTTT
TRBV7-8	.	.	TRBJ2-7	CASSLSHRSYEQYF	TGTGCCAGCAGCTTATCACACCGCTCCTACGAGCAGTACTTC
TRBV6-1	TRBD1	.	TRBJ1-2	CASSEAMTGGPGYTF	TGTGCCAGCAGTGAAGCTATGACAGGGGGCCCTGGCTACACCTTC
TRBV5-4	TRBD1	.	TRBJ1-4	CASSPGGRGPEKLFF	TGTGCCAGCAGCCCTGGAGGTAGGGGGCCTGAAAAACTGTTTTTT
TRBV5-4	TRBD2	.	TRBJ2-3	CASSSLTSGSDTQYF	TGTGCCAGCAGCTCCCTGACTAGCGGGAGCGATACGCAGTATTTT
TRBV5-4	TRBD1	.	TRBJ2-1	CASSLQGAGNEQFF	TGTGCCAGCAGCTTGCAGGGGGCAGGGAATGAGCAGTTCTTC
TRBV5-1	TRBD1	.	TRBJ2-2	CASSFPGTGEAGELFF	TGCGCCAGCAGCTTTCCCGGGACAGGGGAAGCCGGGGAGCTGTTTTTT
TRBV28	.	.	TRBJ1-1	CATWTVNTEAFF	TGTGCCACCTGGACAGTCAACACTGAAGCTTTCTTT